The 22 T cell receptor beta chains reported below all come from one sample, sequenced in a study of regulatory T cells in long-lasting Graves disease. As for time point: newly diagnosed GD, antithyroid drugs for less than 3 months. PBMCs provided the RNA from which the TCR library was made. Through Arm-PCR of CDR3 regions and iRepertoire HTBI primers, TCR beta libraries were built. TCRdb passed the multiplex PCR reads through MiXCR, listing each CDR3 protein once. The table includes 200,000 to 250,000 distinct CDR3 sequences, around 20% detected once. This sample comprised peripheral blood mononuclear cells (PBMCs), obtained at new diagnosis, from a patient treated with antithyroid drugs. Source of these receptors: a female donor with Graves disease.

As for this clonotype: This sequence may be a read error, since a much larger clone differs from it by one base. The gene calls are TRBV20-1 and TRBJ1-3; no firm D call. Trimming stripped 5 bases from V and 8 bases from J, with 16 bases between. Germline V gene data show CDR1 as DFQATT and CDR2 as SNEGSKA (reference sequence). The CDR3 covers 13 residues. The CDR3 coding sequence is TGCAGTGCTTCCCACCGACGCCGAGACACCATATATTTT. Its protein is CSASHRRRDTIYF.

This clonotype was counted ten times or more. The chain employs TRBV29-1 and TRBJ2-4, with 8 bases that match TRBD2. CDR3 size: 16 residues. Germline CDR1 and CDR2: SQVTM and ANQGSEA. Losses at the gene ends were 2 bases for V and 2 bases for J; bases not matched to a gene: 8. The CDR3 nucleotides are TGCAGCGTTGAATATGGTCTAGCGGGCTCCAAAAACATTCAGTACTTC. It is translated as CSVEYGLAGSKNIQYF.

This clonotype was observed at least ten times. The chain links TRBV7-2 to TRBJ2-2; 7 bases match TRBD2. Germline V gene data show CDR1 as SGHTA and CDR2 as FQGNSA. The CDR3 contains 17 residues. Trimming removed 2 bases from V and 1 base from J; junction bases left unmatched: 7. The CDR3 bases are TGTGCCAGCAGCTTACCCGGGACTAACGAGAACACCGGGGAGCTGTTTTTT. Its protein is CASSLPGTNENTGELFF.

The genes are TRBV7-2 and TRBJ1-4; the D gene is possibly TRBD1 (5 bases). CDR1 is SGHTA, CDR2 FQGNSA, per germline. The CDR3 contains 16 residues. Trimming removed 3 bases from V and 3 bases from J, with 14 bases in between. The CDR3 region is CASSLGTRTSNEKLFF. Here the CDR3 DNA reads TGTGCCAGCAGCTTGGGGACCCGGACATCTAATGAAAAACTGTTTTTT.

This clonotype appeared a few times. CDR3 region: CASGQLAGVETQYF. In DNA form, the CDR3 reads TGCGCCAGCGGACAACTAGCGGGGGTCGAGACCCAGTACTTC. This chain joins TRBV5-1 and TRBJ2-5; 11 bases align to TRBD2. This CDR3 contains 14 residues. V lost 7 bases to trimming and J lost 5 bases; unmatched junction nucleotides: 7. Per germline, CDR1 SGHRS and CDR2 YFSETQ.

This clonotype was detected only once. This likely stems from a read error, as it lies one base from a far larger clone. The chain combines TRBV3-1 with TRBJ2-5, with D tentatively TRBD2 (5 bases). Germline values: CDR1 LGHDT, CDR2 YNNKEL (reference sequence). The V end lost 5 bases, the J end lost 11 bases, and 21 bases lay between the germline ends. This CDR3 comprises 14 residues. The CDR3 region is CASSELEGYNEQYF. The DNA for the CDR3 is TGTGCCAGCAGCGAACTCGAGGGATACAATGAGCAGTACTTC.

This clonotype was found once. The rearrangement uses TRBV7-2 and TRBJ1-2; D is ambiguous. This CDR3 is built from 13 residues. Trimming pared 5 bases from V and 3 bases from J, leaving 10 bases between. Looked up from germline, CDR1 is SGHTA and CDR2 is FQGNSA. The CDR3 loop is CASSRRADYGYTF. For the CDR3, the DNA is TGTGCCAGCAGCCGGCGGGCCGACTATGGCTACACCTTC. The whole variable domain, remainder taken from reference TRBV7-2 and TRBJ1-2, is GAGVSQSPSNKVTEKGKDVELRCDPISGHTALYWYRQSLGQGLEFLIYFQGNSAPDKSGLPSDRFSAERTGGSVSTLTIQRTQQEDSAVYLCASSRRADYGYTFGSGTRLTVV.

In this sample, this clonotype turned up once. The J gene is TRBJ2-7, the V gene TRBV27, with TRBD2 matching 8 bases. J lost 4 bases, V lost 3 bases, and 8 bases had no gene match. The CDR3 covers 15 residues. The germline V gene encodes CDR1 MNHEY and CDR2 SMNVEV (reference sequence). CDR3 nucleotides: TGTGCCAGCAGTTTTGCGGGAGGAGTGTCGTACGAGCAGTACTTC. Its translation is CASSFAGGVSYEQYF.

V and J are TRBV10-1 and TRBJ1-5; tentative D call: TRBD1 (5 bases). Trimming took off 0 bases at V and 6 bases at J, with 9 bases between the two ends. Germline loops: CDR1 WNHNN, CDR2 SYGVQD (reference sequence). The CDR3 is 14 residues long. Written as DNA, the CDR3 is TGCGCCAGCAGTGAGTCTTGCAGGGCTCAGCCCCAGCATTTT. This translates into CASSESCRAQPQHF.

This clonotype was observed many times. This chain joins TRBV28 and TRBJ1-5; the D gene is possibly TRBD1 (5 bases). Trimming pared 7 bases from V and 6 bases from J, leaving 19 bases between. Germline V lookup: CDR1 MDHEN, CDR2 SYDVKM. The CDR3 runs 15 residues. Written as DNA, the CDR3 is TGTGCCAGCACCAACCCTTCCGCAGGGTTTCAGCCCCAGCATTTT. The encoded protein is CASTNPSAGFQPQHF.

This clonotype has ten or more counts. The J gene is TRBJ2-3, the V gene TRBV28; D may be TRBD2 (5 bases). Per germline, CDR1 MDHEN and CDR2 SYDVKM. V lost 5 bases, J lost 4 bases, and 16 bases lay in between. The CDR3 is 15 residues long. CDR3 bases: TGTGCCAGCAGTCCCTTAAGCCTAGCATCAGATACGCAGTATTTT. Translated: CASSPLSLASDTQYF.

This clonotype showed up many times. This sequence joins TRBV3-1 and TRBJ1-5; D gene unclear. The V and J ends lost 1 base and 9 bases respectively, with 13 bases between them. In germline, CDR1 is LGHDT, CDR2 YNNKEL (reference sequence). CDR3 length: 14 amino acids. Written as DNA, the CDR3 is TGTGCCAGCAGCCAAGGGCGCAGTCTCCCGCCCCAGCATTTT. Amino acids: CASSQGRSLPPQHF.

This clonotype was picked up many times. In DNA form, the CDR3 reads TGTGCCAGCAGCCCTCAACGCGTAGCGGGGGGGATATACAATGAGCAGTTCTTC. This encodes CASSPQRVAGGIYNEQFF. The chain is built from TRBV3-1 and TRBJ2-1, with TRBD2 matching over 11 bases. The V segment lost 4 bases and the J segment 4 bases; nucleotides outside the gene matches: 12. CDR1 LGHDT and CDR2 YNNKEL come from the germline V gene (reference sequence). CDR3 length: 18 residues.

Of note for this clonotype: A much larger clone sits a single nucleotide away, making a read error possible. This chain links TRBV11-2 with TRBJ2-3, with TRBD2 matching 7 bases. CDR1 and CDR2 from the germline V gene are SGHAT and FQNNGV. This CDR3 spans 16 amino acids. This CDR3 reads CASSSRLAASTDTRYF. CDR3 sequence (DNA): TGTGCCAGCAGCTCCCGACTAGCTGCAAGCACAGATACGCGGTATTTT. Using reference TRBV11-2 and TRBJ2-3 for the parts outside the CDR3, the full variable domain is EAGVAQSPRYKIIEKRQSVAFWCNPISGHATLYWYQQILGQGPKLLIQFQNNGVVDDSQLPKDRFSAERLKGVDSTLKIQPAKLEDSAVYLCASSSRLAASTDTRYFGPGTRLTVL.

The table lists this clonotype with many counts. The gene calls are TRBV20-1 and TRBJ2-1; 8 bases are shared with TRBD2. Unmatched junction bases numbered 4, after V lost 6 bases and J lost 0 bases. The CDR3 extends over 14 amino acids. CDR1 and CDR2 (germline): DFQATT, SNEGSKA (reference sequence). The CDR3 region is CSAKRGSSYNEQFF. The CDR3 region has the DNA TGCAGTGCAAAGCGGGGGAGCTCCTACAATGAGCAGTTCTTC.

At least ten counts were recorded for this clonotype. V and J are TRBV12-3 or TRBV12-4 and TRBJ1-4; D perhaps matches TRBD1 (5 bases). The CDR3 runs 15 residues. V was shortened by 5 bases and J by 5 bases, with 15 bases between the two germline ends. The CDR3 nucleotides read TGTGCCAGCAGTCCACCCGGGACGGGAAATGAAAAACTGTTTTTT. This sequence encodes CASSPPGTGNEKLFF.

This clonotype was observed many times. The V call is TRBV11-3, the J call TRBJ2-3; possibly TRBD2 for D (6 bases). V lost 1 base and J 6 bases, leaving 14 bases between the germline ends. The germline V gene has CDR1 SGHNT and CDR2 YENEEA. This CDR3 has 15 residues. The CDR3 nucleotides are TGTGCCAGCAGCTTAGGGACCCGGAGGGGTGATACGCAGTATTTT. It yields the protein CASSLGTRRGDTQYF.

This clonotype came up many times. CDR3 in amino acids: CASSYQTGLVADTQYF. The CDR3, as DNA: TGTGCCAGCAGTTACCAGACAGGGTTGGTAGCAGATACGCAGTATTTT. The chain couples TRBV6-2 or TRBV6-3 to TRBJ2-3, with 7 bases lining up with TRBD1. The CDR3 covers 16 residues. In germline, CDR1 is MNHEY, CDR2 SVGEGT. J was trimmed by 4 bases and V by 2 bases; bases with no gene match: 9.

The CDR3 reads CASSVTGEVTDTQYF. CDR3 DNA: TGTGCCAGCAGCGTGACAGGGGAGGTCACAGATACGCAGTATTTT. The chain combines TRBV5-6 with TRBJ2-3, with 8 bases matching TRBD1. The CDR3 has 15 residues. The V gene end was trimmed by 4 bases and the J gene end by 2 bases; junction bases not matched to a gene: 6. The germline gives CDR1 SGHDT, CDR2 YYEEEE.

The chain has TRBV3-1 and TRBJ1-1; 7 bases agree with TRBD1. The germline gives CDR1 LGHDT, CDR2 YNNKEL (reference sequence). This CDR3 has 16 residues. Trimming took 3 bases from V and 5 from J; bases not matched to a gene: 12. This chain's CDR3 is CASSQRTGGEGTEAFF. The CDR3 bases are TGTGCCAGCAGCCAGAGGACAGGCGGGGAAGGGACTGAAGCTTTCTTT.

In this sample, this clonotype turned up many times. The J gene is TRBJ2-3, the V gene TRBV9; D is unresolved. The CDR3 has 14 residues. The germline gives CDR1 SGDLS, CDR2 YYNGEE. V dropped 0 bases and J dropped 2 bases, with 7 bases sitting between them. This chain's CDR3 is CASSVATFTDTQYF. DNA of the CDR3: TGTGCCAGCAGCGTAGCTACCTTCACAGATACGCAGTATTTT.

There are many counts of this clonotype. The chain recombines TRBV6-5 with TRBJ2-2; D gene ambiguous. The CDR3 has 17 residues. Germline CDR1 reads MNHEY; CDR2 reads SVGAGI. V was pared by 3 bases and J by 6 bases, with 20 bases between. CDR3 coding DNA: TGTGCCAGCAGTTATCGTGACACGAGTCTTAGGGCCGGGGAGCTGTTTTTT. It encodes CASSYRDTSLRAGELFF.